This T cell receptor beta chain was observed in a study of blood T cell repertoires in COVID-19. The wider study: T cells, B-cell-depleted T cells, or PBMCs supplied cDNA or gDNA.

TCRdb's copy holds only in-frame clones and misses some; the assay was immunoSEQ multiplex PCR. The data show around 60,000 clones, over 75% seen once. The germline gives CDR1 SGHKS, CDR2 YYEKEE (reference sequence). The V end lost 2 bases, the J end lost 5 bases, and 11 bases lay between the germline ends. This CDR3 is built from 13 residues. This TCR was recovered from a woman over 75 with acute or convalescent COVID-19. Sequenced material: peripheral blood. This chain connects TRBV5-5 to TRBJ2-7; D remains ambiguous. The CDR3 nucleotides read TGTGCCAGCAGCTTCTTGGGTGAGGACGAGCAGTACTTC. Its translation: CASSFLGEDEQYF. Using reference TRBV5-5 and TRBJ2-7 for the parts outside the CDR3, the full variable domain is DAGVTQSPTHLIKTRGQQVTLRCSPISGHKSVSWYQQVLGQGPQFIFQYYEKEERGRGNFPDRFSARQFPNYSSELNVNALLLGDSALYLCASSFLGEDEQYFGPGTRLTVT.